One sample yielded the 15 T cell receptor beta chains listed below, sequenced in a study of Ad26.COV2.S vaccination and SARS-CoV-2 variants. Measured with immunoSEQ multiplex PCR; TCRdb has only the in-frame clones, and not every one. This sample has about 350,000 clones, with 90% to 95% found just once. Source: peripheral blood, taken after recovery from COVID-19. The receptors stem from a human donor who had recovered from COVID-19.

This chain links TRBV6-2 or TRBV6-3 with TRBJ1-2, with D possibly matching TRBD1 (6 bases). Germline assignment: CDR1 MNHEY and CDR2 SVGEGT. The CDR3 covers 13 residues. The V gene lost 5 bases and the J gene lost 7 bases, with 14 bases spanning the gap. CDR3 in amino acids: CASSKRTESGYTF. CDR3 in DNA: TGTGCCAGCAGTAAGCGGACAGAGAGTGGCTACACCTTC.

This chain uses TRBV19 with TRBJ2-5, with 7 bases identical to TRBD1. The CDR3 consists of 14 residues. Germline values: CDR1 LNHDA, CDR2 SQIVND (reference sequence). J lost 4 bases, V lost 4 bases, and 6 bases had no gene match. CDR3 DNA: TGTGCCAGTAGTACCTGGACAGGTAGAGAGACCCAGTACTTC. This gives the protein CASSTWTGRETQYF.

This clone appeared once. V and J are TRBV7-6 and TRBJ2-1; unclear D gene. Per germline, CDR1 SGHVS and CDR2 FNYEAQ. The CDR3 loop spans 15 amino acids. V was clipped by 1 base and J by 0 bases, with 7 bases between them. The CDR3 spells CASSLGASSYNEQFF. The DNA for the CDR3 is TGTGCCAGCAGCTTAGGCGCGAGCTCCTACAATGAGCAGTTCTTC.

The chain carries TRBV27 and TRBJ2-7; D may match TRBD1 or TRBD2 (5 bases each). Germline V gene lookup returns CDR1 MNHEY and CDR2 SMNVEV (reference sequence). V lost 4 bases, J lost 5 bases, and 15 bases lay in between. The CDR3 contains 14 residues. The CDR3 DNA is TGTGCCAGCAGTTGGGGGAAGGTTTTGGACGAGCAGTACTTC. Protein sequence: CASSWGKVLDEQYF.

This clone was detected only once. The chain is built from TRBV27 and TRBJ1-1, with a tentative D call TRBD1 (6 bases). Trimming took off 3 bases at V and 2 bases at J, with 13 bases between the two ends. Germline lookup yields CDR1 MNHEY and CDR2 SMNVEV (reference sequence). The CDR3 is 15 residues long. The CDR3 DNA is TGTGCCAGCAGTTTCTTCAGGGGCTACAACACTGAAGCTTTCTTT. Its translation is CASSFFRGYNTEAFF.

This rearrangement joins TRBV5-1 to TRBJ2-7, with 10 bases fitting TRBD1. Unmatched junction bases numbered 7, after V lost 4 bases and J lost 6 bases. The CDR3 consists of 14 residues. Germline V gives CDR1 SGHRS, CDR2 YFSETQ. For the CDR3, the DNA is TGCGCCAGCAGCACAGTGACAGGGGGCGTCGAGCAGTACTTC. Its translation is CASSTVTGGVEQYF.

The V and J genes are TRBV4-1 and TRBJ2-1, with TRBD2 as a possible D gene (6 bases). The CDR3 is made up of 18 amino acids. V lost 1 base, J lost 0 bases, and 16 bases lay in between. Germline assignment: CDR1 MGHRA and CDR2 YSYEKL. CDR3: CASSQGDGRGSSYNEQFF. CDR3 DNA sequence: TGCGCCAGCAGCCAAGGTGACGGACGGGGGAGCTCCTACAATGAGCAGTTCTTC.

The chain combines TRBV5-4 with TRBJ1-2; D is perhaps TRBD1 (6 bases). V dropped 7 bases and J dropped 3 bases, with 19 bases sitting between them. CDR3 size: 15 residues. Germline CDR1 reads SGHNT; CDR2 reads YYREEE (reference sequence). CDR3 region: CASRTLRGRDYGYTF. The CDR3 DNA reads as TGTGCCAGCCGTACTTTACGGGGGCGGGACTATGGCTACACCTTC.

This clone was recorded a few times. The chain joins TRBV6-5 to TRBJ2-2; tentatively, D is TRBD1 (5 bases). Per the germline V gene, CDR1 is MNHEY and CDR2 is SVGAGI. The CDR3 sequence is 14 residues long. The ends were cut back, 6 bases at V and 8 bases at J, with 16 bases in the middle. The CDR3 loop reads CASRGAPETGELFF. The CDR3 bases are TGTGCCAGCAGAGGGGCCCCCGAAACAGGGGAGCTGTTTTTT.

The gene calls are TRBV10-2 and TRBJ2-1, with D unresolved. CDR1 and CDR2 from the germline V gene are WSHSY and SAAADI. The CDR3 is made up of 15 amino acids. Trimming cost V 4 bases and J 3 bases, with 13 bases left between them. In DNA, the CDR3 is TGCGCCAGCAGTGGCGCGGACGGGTTCTACAATGAGCAGTTCTTC. Amino acid sequence: CASSGADGFYNEQFF.

The chain has TRBV7-2 and TRBJ2-3; tentatively, D is TRBD2 (6 bases). Germline V gene data show CDR1 as SGHTA and CDR2 as FQGNSA. Trimming stripped 2 bases from V and 4 bases from J, with 10 bases between. The CDR3 sequence is 14 residues long. CDR3 coding DNA: TGTGCCAGCAGCTTACTGTGGGGGGCAGATACGCAGTATTTT. Its protein is CASSLLWGADTQYF. Complete variable domain (other parts from reference TRBV7-2 and TRBJ2-3): GAGVSQSPSNKVTEKGKDVELRCDPISGHTALYWYRQSLGQGLEFLIYFQGNSAPDKSGLPSDRFSAERTGGSVSTLTIQRTQQEDSAVYLCASSLLWGADTQYFGPGTRLTVL.

The rearrangement joins TRBV29-1 to TRBJ2-7; 8 nucleotides line up with TRBD1. V lost 4 bases, J lost 3 bases, and 5 bases stayed unmatched. This CDR3 is built from 13 residues. CDR1 SQVTM and CDR2 ANQGSEA come from the germline V gene. Here the CDR3 DNA reads TGCAGCGTTGTGAGCGGACAGGGCTACGAGCAGTACTTC. This gives the protein CSVVSGQGYEQYF.

The chain employs TRBV19 and TRBJ1-3; no definite D call. The germline V and J ends were trimmed by 4 bases and 2 bases, with 12 bases remaining between them. CDR3 length equals 15 residues. Germline lookup yields CDR1 LNHDA and CDR2 SQIVND (reference sequence). The CDR3 loop is CASSNEMAAGNTIYF. CDR3 sequence (DNA): TGTGCCAGTAGTAACGAAATGGCTGCTGGAAACACCATATATTTT.

This rearrangement joins TRBV24-1 to TRBJ2-7; no firm D call. Germline V gives CDR1 KGHDR, CDR2 SFDVKD. The CDR3 loop spans 14 amino acids. The V and J ends lost 1 base and 2 bases respectively, with 8 bases between them. CDR3 protein: CATSDFEGPYEQYF. CDR3 nucleotides: TGTGCCACCAGTGATTTTGAAGGGCCCTACGAGCAGTACTTC.

The chain couples TRBV7-2 to TRBJ1-6, with a possible D match to TRBD1 (5 bases). The CDR3 is made up of 17 amino acids. V lost 5 bases, J lost 4 bases, and 18 bases lay in between. The germline V gene encodes CDR1 SGHTA and CDR2 FQGNSA. CDR3 sequence (DNA): TGTGCCAGCAGCCCATCCGGGACTCCAATGTATAATTCACCCCTCCACTTT. As protein: CASSPSGTPMYNSPLHF.